Below are 25 T cell receptor beta chains sequenced from a single sample in a study of CD8 T cells in ankylosing spondylitis. TCRdb used MiXCR to reprocess the 5' RACE reads, holding one entry per CDR3 protein. The table records some 200,000 distinct CDR3 sequences, 15% to 20% of them present only once. Specimen: blood, either unsorted or a sorted T cell fraction (not recorded which). The receptors were sampled from a male donor aged 5 to 30 with ankylosing spondylitis or in good health (not recorded which).

This clonotype was seen at least ten times. This chain connects TRBV6-2 or TRBV6-3 to TRBJ2-2; 7 bases line up with TRBD1. Losses at the gene ends were 6 bases for V and 3 bases for J; bases not matched to a gene: 7. Germline-derived CDR1 and CDR2 are MNHEY and SVGEGT. CDR3 length equals 15 residues. The CDR3 DNA sequence: TGTGCCAGCAGCCTACAGGGGCGGTACACCGGGGAGCTGTTTTTT. Protein product: CASSLQGRYTGELFF.

This clonotype was found many times. This chain connects TRBV27 to TRBJ1-1; no reliable D call. Germline V lookup: CDR1 MNHEY, CDR2 SMNVEV (reference sequence). V lost 2 bases to trimming and J lost 0 bases, with 13 bases between them. The CDR3 contains 16 residues. CDR3 protein: CASSLEGVGLNTEAFF. The CDR3 region has the DNA TGTGCCAGCAGTTTAGAGGGTGTGGGGTTGAACACTGAAGCTTTCTTT.

This clonotype was observed at least ten times. This chain uses TRBV5-1 with TRBJ2-2; D unresolved. Trimming took 4 bases from V and 8 from J, leaving 9 bases between them. This CDR3 comprises 12 residues. The germline V gene has CDR1 SGHRS and CDR2 YFSETQ. CDR3: CASSILSGELFF. DNA for the CDR3: TGCGCCAGCAGCATCTTATCGGGGGAGCTGTTTTTT.

This clonotype was picked up many times. The rearrangement links TRBV4-3 to TRBJ2-1; D is uncertain. The germline V gene encodes CDR1 LGHNA and CDR2 YSLEER. The germline V and J ends were trimmed by 0 bases and 1 base, with 7 bases remaining between them. The CDR3 is made up of 15 amino acids. CDR3 sequence reads: CASSQELGSYNEQFF. The CDR3 nucleotides read TGCGCCAGCAGCCAAGAACTGGGGTCCTACAATGAGCAGTTCTTC.

This clonotype was seen many times. This chain links TRBV4-2 with TRBJ2-7; D remains ambiguous. There are 14 residues in the CDR3. Germline CDR1 LGHNA, CDR2 YNFKEQ. The germline V and J ends were trimmed by 0 bases and 6 bases, with 12 bases remaining between them. CDR3 region: CASSQDRAPGEQYF. CDR3 coding DNA: TGTGCCAGCAGCCAAGACCGGGCGCCGGGCGAGCAGTACTTC.

This clonotype was seen at least ten times. This chain joins TRBV12-3 or TRBV12-4 and TRBJ2-5; maybe TRBD1 (6 bases). The V gene lost 7 bases and the J gene lost 3 bases, with 15 bases spanning the gap. The CDR3 has 14 residues. The CDR3 nucleotides are TGTGCCAGCACCCACTGGGACAACGAAGAGACCCAGTACTTC. As protein: CASTHWDNEETQYF.

This clonotype was detected many times. This chain connects TRBV19 to TRBJ2-5; D uncertain. The CDR3 loop spans 12 amino acids. The germline CDR1 and CDR2 sequences are LNHDA and SQIVND (reference sequence). Trimming shortened V by 5 bases and J by 4 bases, and 8 bases separated the two germline ends. The CDR3 region is CASSSLAETQYF. The CDR3 DNA reads TGTGCCAGTAGTTCCCTGGCAGAGACCCAGTACTTC. The whole variable domain, filled in from reference TRBV19 and TRBJ2-5, reads DGGITQSPKYLFRKEGQNVTLSCEQNLNHDAMYWYRQDPGQGLRLIYYSQIVNDFQKGDIAEGYSVSREKKESFPLTVTSAQKNPTAFYLCASSSLAETQYFGPGTRLLVL.

This clonotype was seen many times. V is TRBV15 and J is TRBJ2-1; TRBD2 matches at 10 bases. J was trimmed by 4 bases and V by 8 bases; bases with no gene match: 2. Germline CDR1 is LNHNV and CDR2 is YYDKDF (reference sequence). The CDR3 is made up of 13 amino acids. The CDR3 sequence is CATGLAVYNEQFF. The CDR3 DNA sequence: TGTGCCACCGGACTAGCGGTATACAATGAGCAGTTCTTC.

This clonotype was counted ten times or more. V usage is TRBV18 and J usage is TRBJ2-3; D is unclear. Germline lookup yields CDR1 KGHSH and CDR2 LQKENI. This CDR3 has 13 amino acids. V dropped 1 base and J dropped 3 bases, with 5 bases sitting between them. The CDR3 spells CASSPRLTDTQYF. The CDR3 DNA is TGTGCCAGCTCACCACGACTGACAGATACGCAGTATTTT. The whole variable domain, remainder taken from reference TRBV18 and TRBJ2-3, is NAGVMQNPRHLVRRRGQEARLRCSPMKGHSHVYWYRQLPEEGLKFMVYLQKENIIDESGMPKERFSAEFPKEGPSILRIQQVVRGDSAAYFCASSPRLTDTQYFGPGTRLTVL.

With respect to this clonotype: It may be a read error: a sequence one base away is much more abundant. The rearrangement uses TRBV6-2 or TRBV6-3 and TRBJ2-7, with D perhaps TRBD2 (5 bases). V was clipped by 2 bases and J by 7 bases, with 15 bases between them. The CDR3 is 14 amino acids. In germline, CDR1 is MNHEY, CDR2 SVGEGT. The CDR3 is CASSYRKLRREQYF. The CDR3 DNA reads as TGTGCCAGCAGTTACCGGAAGCTCCGGAGGGAGCAGTACTTC.

This clonotype has ten or more counts. The chain links TRBV20-1 to TRBJ2-7; D is unclear. Trimming pared 3 bases from V and 6 bases from J, leaving 12 bases between. The CDR3 is made up of 12 amino acids. Germline V gene lookup returns CDR1 DFQATT and CDR2 SNEGSKA (reference sequence). Here the CDR3 reads CSASLQDGEQYF. For the CDR3, the DNA is TGCAGTGCTAGTCTTCAGGACGGCGAGCAGTACTTC.

This clonotype was counted many times. The CDR3 sequence: CASSYRPGLAGEQFF. For the CDR3, the DNA is TGTGCCAGCAGTTACCGGCCAGGACTAGCGGGAGAGCAGTTCTTC. V is TRBV6-6 and J is TRBJ2-1; 12 bases agree with TRBD2. The CDR3 loop spans 15 amino acids. CDR1 MNHNY and CDR2 SVGAGI come from the germline V gene (reference sequence). With 2 bases clipped from V and 10 bases from J, the junction kept 6 bases outside the gene matches.

There are a few counts of this clonotype. The chain is built from TRBV5-6 and TRBJ2-1; D is tentatively TRBD1 or TRBD2 (5 bases each). This CDR3 comprises 15 residues. CDR1 SGHDT and CDR2 YYEEEE come from the germline V gene. Deletions cut 0 bases from V and 9 bases from J, with 16 bases between. CDR3 amino acids: CASSLATGRGSEQFF. CDR3 in DNA: TGTGCCAGCAGCTTGGCCACAGGCAGAGGGAGTGAGCAGTTCTTC.

This clonotype occurred a few times. V and J are TRBV5-1 and TRBJ2-1; D is unclear. Germline V gene sequence: CDR1 SGHRS, CDR2 YFSETQ. V lost 2 bases to trimming and J lost 11 bases, with 8 bases between them. This CDR3 contains 11 residues. Here the CDR3 reads CASSLERKQFF. CDR3 DNA: TGCGCCAGCAGCTTAGAAAGAAAGCAGTTCTTC. The full variable domain, rest sourced from reference TRBV5-1 and TRBJ2-1, is KAGVTQTPRYLIKTRGQQVTLSCSPISGHRSVSWYQQTPGQGLQFLFEYFSETQRNKGNFPGRFSGRQFSNSRSEMNVSTLELGDSALYLCASSLERKQFFGPGTRLTVL.

The table lists this clonotype with a few counts. This sequence joins TRBV4-2 and TRBJ1-3, with TRBD1 identical over 7 bases. The CDR3 is 15 residues long. J lost 2 bases, V lost 4 bases, and 5 bases had no gene match. The germline gives CDR1 LGHNA, CDR2 YNFKEQ. DNA of the CDR3: TGTGCCAGCAGCCGAGAAGACAGGGCTGGAAACACCATATATTTT. This gives the protein CASSREDRAGNTIYF.

The J gene is TRBJ2-1, the V gene TRBV9; a weak D match, TRBD1 (6 bases). The ends were cut back, 0 bases at V and 8 bases at J, with 18 bases in the middle. Germline V gene data show CDR1 as SGDLS and CDR2 as YYNGEE. This CDR3 has 16 amino acids. CDR3 region: CASSVDTGHLIDEQFF. CDR3 coding DNA: TGTGCCAGCAGCGTAGACACGGGACACTTGATTGATGAGCAGTTCTTC. The variable domain in full, completed from reference TRBV9 and TRBJ2-1, reads DSGVTQTPKHLITATGQRVTLRCSPRSGDLSVYWYQQSLDQGLQFLIQYYNGEERAKGNILERFSAQQFPDLHSELNLSSLELGDSALYFCASSVDTGHLIDEQFFGPGTRLTVL.

This clonotype showed up many times. This chain joins TRBV20-1 and TRBJ2-3, with D perhaps assigned TRBD1 or TRBD2 (5 bases each). V was clipped by 5 bases and J by 9 bases, with 12 bases between them. The CDR3 sequence is 11 residues long. In germline, CDR1 is DFQATT, CDR2 SNEGSKA (reference sequence). The CDR3 loop is CSAGTGGTQYF. The CDR3 nucleotides read TGCAGTGCTGGGACCGGCGGGACGCAGTATTTT.

The genes are TRBV29-1 and TRBJ2-2, with 14 bases fitting TRBD2. CDR3 size: 15 residues. The V and J ends lost 6 bases and 4 bases, in that order; junction bases with no gene match: 4. The germline V gene has CDR1 SQVTM and CDR2 ANQGSEA. In nucleotides, the CDR3 is TGCAGCGTCTCCGGACTAGCGGGAGGCACCGGGGAGCTGTTTTTT. Translating it yields CSVSGLAGGTGELFF.

In this sample, this clonotype turned up many times. CDR3 nucleotides: TGCAGTGCTAGAAGCACAGATACGCAGTATTTT. This sequence encodes CSARSTDTQYF. The chain carries TRBV20-1 and TRBJ2-3, with unresolved D. V was shortened by 2 bases and J by 0 bases, with 0 bases between the two germline ends. The CDR3 is made up of 11 amino acids. CDR1 is DFQATT and CDR2 is SNEGSKA in the germline V gene (reference sequence).

At least ten counts were recorded for this clonotype. The chain employs TRBV27 and TRBJ2-7; no definite D call. Deletions cut 3 bases from V and 4 bases from J, with 10 bases between. Per germline, CDR1 MNHEY and CDR2 SMNVEV (reference sequence). The CDR3 is made up of 13 amino acids. CDR3 sequence: CASSFPGQYEQYF. Written as DNA, the CDR3 is TGTGCCAGCAGTTTTCCTGGCCAATACGAGCAGTACTTC.

This clonotype was recorded at least ten times. The rearrangement links TRBV29-1 to TRBJ2-5, with D maybe TRBD2 (6 bases). Per germline, CDR1 SQVTM and CDR2 ANQGSEA. V lost 3 bases, J lost 5 bases, and 16 bases lay in between. The CDR3 loop spans 14 amino acids. The CDR3 region has the DNA TGCAGCGTTGATGGGACGGGAGCCGGGGAGACCCAGTACTTC. Its translation is CSVDGTGAGETQYF.

This clonotype was found many times. V usage is TRBV4-1 and J usage is TRBJ2-2, with 14 bases aligning to TRBD2. CDR3 length equals 19 residues. Per the germline V gene, CDR1 is MGHRA and CDR2 is YSYEKL. V lost 4 bases, J lost 6 bases, and 13 bases stayed unmatched. DNA of the CDR3: TGCGCCAGCAGCCTCAGTACCGGGACTAGCGGGAGAAGGGCCGGGGAGCTGTTTTTT. It codes for CASSLSTGTSGRRAGELFF.

This clonotype has at least ten counts. CDR3 nucleotide sequence: TGTGCCAGCCGCGCCGGGACCTACCAAGAGACCCAGTACTTC. The encoded protein is CASRAGTYQETQYF. This chain uses TRBV2 with TRBJ2-5; D is perhaps TRBD1 or TRBD2 (5 bases each). V lost 8 bases and J lost 0, with 13 bases in between. Germline V gene data show CDR1 as SNHLY and CDR2 as FYNNEI. This CDR3 region has 14 residues.

In regard to this clonotype: The CDR3 carries no conserved terminal phenylalanine or tryptophan, so it likely arises from a read error. The chain is built from TRBV3-1 and TRBJ2-7, with D maybe TRBD2 (5 bases). Trimming took off 4 bases at V and 6 bases at J, with 13 bases between the two ends. The CDR3 extends over 13 amino acids. Germline CDR1 reads LGHDT; CDR2 reads YNNKEL (reference sequence). The CDR3 region is CASSPVRAGEQYL. In DNA form, the CDR3 reads TGTGCCAGCAGCCCCGTGAGGGCGGGCGAGCAGTACCTC.

Of note for this clonotype: The conserved final phenylalanine or tryptophan is absent from the CDR3, which likely points to a read error. The gene calls are TRBV12-3 or TRBV12-4 and TRBJ1-5; D is uncertain. The CDR3 covers 12 residues. Here the CDR3 reads CASSLSDQPQHY. The CDR3 coding sequence is TGTGCCAGCAGTTTATCGGATCAGCCTCAGCATTAT.